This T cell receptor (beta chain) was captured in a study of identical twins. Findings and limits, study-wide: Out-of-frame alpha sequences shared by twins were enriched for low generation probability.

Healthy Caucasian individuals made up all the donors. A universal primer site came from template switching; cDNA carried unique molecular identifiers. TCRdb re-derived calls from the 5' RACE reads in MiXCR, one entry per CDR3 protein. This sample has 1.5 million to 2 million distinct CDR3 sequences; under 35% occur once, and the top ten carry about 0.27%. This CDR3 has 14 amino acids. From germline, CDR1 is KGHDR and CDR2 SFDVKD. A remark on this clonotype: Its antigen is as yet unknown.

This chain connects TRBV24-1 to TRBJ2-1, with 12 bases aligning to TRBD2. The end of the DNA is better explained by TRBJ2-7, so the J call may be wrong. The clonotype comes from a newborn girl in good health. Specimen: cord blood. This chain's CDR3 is CAIPGTSGHNEQYF. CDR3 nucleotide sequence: TGTGCCATACCAGGGACTAGCGGGCACAATGAGCAGTACTTC.